The clone carrying this TCR beta chain was counted ten times or more. Its antigen is as yet unknown. Germline trimming cut 2 bases from V and 3 bases from J; bases unmatched to any gene: 8. The CDR3 spans 15 residues. The germline V gene has CDR1 SQVTM and CDR2 ANQGSEA. Production of TCR cDNA was by 5'RACE template switching, which also added a universal primer site and UMIs. MiXCR, applied by TCRdb to the 5' RACE reads, yields one record per CDR3 protein. The sample contains about 120,000 distinct CDR3 sequences, 7.5% to 9.5% of which appear only once. This entry belongs to a study of T cells after yellow fever vaccination. Whole-study context: Each low-cell-number fraction was prepared by means of SMART-Seq v4 Ultra Low Input. Findings and caveats of the study: Clones that expanded after primary vaccination mostly reappeared after the booster (just over 95% CD4, approximately 87% CD8).

The sequence was collected from a man aged 30 to 45 who received the YFV17D yellow fever vaccine. The V call is TRBV29-1, the J call TRBJ2-7; 9 bases align to TRBD1. This sample comprised CD8+ T cells sorted from PBMCs, obtained 45 days after the yellow fever booster vaccination. DNA for the CDR3: TGCAGCGTTGAAAAAGCCGGGGACAGGGACTACGAGCAGTACTTC. Amino acid sequence: CSVEKAGDRDYEQYF.